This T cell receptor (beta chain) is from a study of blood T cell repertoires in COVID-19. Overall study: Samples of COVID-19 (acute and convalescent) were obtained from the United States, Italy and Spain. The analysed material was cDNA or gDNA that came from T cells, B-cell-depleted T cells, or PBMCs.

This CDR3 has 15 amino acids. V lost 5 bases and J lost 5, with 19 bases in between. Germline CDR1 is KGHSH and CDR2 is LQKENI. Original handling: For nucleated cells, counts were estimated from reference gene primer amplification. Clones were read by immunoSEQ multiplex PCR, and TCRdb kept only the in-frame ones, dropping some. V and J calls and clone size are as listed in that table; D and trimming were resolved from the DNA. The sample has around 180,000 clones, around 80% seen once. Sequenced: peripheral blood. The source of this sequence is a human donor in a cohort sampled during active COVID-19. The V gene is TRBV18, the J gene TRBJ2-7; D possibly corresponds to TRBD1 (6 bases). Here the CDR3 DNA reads TGTGCCAGCTCATCGCAGAACAGGGTGGGAGACGAGCAGTACTTC. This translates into CASSSQNRVGDEQYF.